The 8 T cell receptor beta chains reported below all come from one sample, sequenced in a study of cytomegalovirus exposure and HLA in healthy donors (dated by TCRdb to the late 2010s). The protocol used for the library was the immunoSEQ multiplex PCR assay. The multiplex PCR relied on a mix of 60 forward primers for TCR Vbeta segments and 13 reverse primers for TCR Jbeta segments. The table comes from immuneACCESS by way of TCRdb, which keeps in-frame sequences with V and J called. Part of the clones is missing from these tables; in studies checked, under half for an unresolved V gene and the rest for unknown reasons. The sample table lists fewer than 120,000 clones, about 90% of them with a count of one. The ten most abundant clones make up 1.5% to 2% of the sample. Sequencing used PBMCs. Receptors originate from a man between 35 and 55 years old in good health and CMV-seronegative.

This clone appeared a few times. The CDR3 region is CASSRGQDSDGYTF. CDR3 in DNA: TGTGCCAGCAGCCGAGGACAGGATTCGGATGGCTACACCTTC. The J gene is TRBJ1-2, the V gene TRBV4-2; 7 nucleotides align to TRBD1. From germline, CDR1 is LGHNA and CDR2 YNFKEQ. V shed 4 bases, J shed 6 bases, and the junction held 8 bases outside the gene matches. The CDR3 totals 14 residues.

The V call is TRBV11-2, the J call TRBJ2-7; TRBD1 matches at 7 bases. Germline lookup yields CDR1 SGHAT and CDR2 FQNNGV. This CDR3 is built from 15 residues. J gave up 0 bases and V 5 bases, and 7 bases lay outside the gene matches. The CDR3 DNA follows: TGTGCCAGCAGCCGTAAACGGGACAGCTCCTACGAGCAGTACTTC. Translation: CASSRKRDSSYEQYF.

This rearrangement joins TRBV2 to TRBJ2-2, with D perhaps matching TRBD1 (5 bases). Trimming took 7 bases from V and 5 from J, leaving 14 bases between them. This CDR3 is 14 amino acids long. Germline V gene data show CDR1 as SNHLY and CDR2 as FYNNEI. CDR3: CASTRTYGTGELFF. CDR3 in DNA: TGTGCCAGCACCCGGACATATGGGACCGGGGAGCTGTTTTTT.

This clone was counted a few times. The J gene is TRBJ2-7, the V gene TRBV7-8, with TRBD2 as a possible D gene (6 bases). The CDR3 totals 14 residues. Trimming shortened V by 5 bases and J by 1 base, and 12 bases separated the two germline ends. Germline CDR1 SGHVS, CDR2 FQNEAQ. In nucleotides, the CDR3 is TGTGCCAGCAGCCAGGGTGCGGGGTCCTACGAGCAGTACTTC. This codes for CASSQGAGSYEQYF.

Concerning this clone: At one end, the junction sequence differs from germline, possibly due to a read error. The CDR3 sequence is CASSAKGNSEAFF. The CDR3 nucleotides read TGTGCCAGCAGTGCAAAGGGGAACTCTGAAGCTTTCTTT. The chain uses TRBV6-1 and TRBJ1-1; D perhaps matches TRBD1 (5 bases). Germline V lookup: CDR1 MNHNS, CDR2 SASEGT. The CDR3 consists of 13 residues.

This clone was observed a handful of times. The chain combines TRBV29-1 with TRBJ2-1, with a tentative D call TRBD1 (6 bases). CDR1 is SQVTM and CDR2 is ANQGSEA in the germline V gene. Between the trimmed V and J ends, which lost 5 bases and 1 base, there was a span of 15 bases. The CDR3 runs to 15 residues. The CDR3 loop is CSVSRQDPSYNEQFF. The CDR3 DNA follows: TGCAGCGTTTCCCGACAGGATCCTTCCTACAATGAGCAGTTCTTC.

This chain uses TRBV6-5 with TRBJ2-1; weak D call: TRBD1 (5 bases). V was shortened by 5 bases and J by 5 bases, with 7 bases between the two germline ends. Per germline, CDR1 MNHEY and CDR2 SVGAGI. This CDR3 has 12 amino acids. CDR3 sequence: CASSQGNNEQFF. CDR3 bases: TGTGCCAGCAGTCAGGGAAACAATGAGCAGTTCTTC.

The J gene is TRBJ1-1, the V gene TRBV2; no reliable D call. The CDR3 is 12 amino acids. The V gene lost 5 bases and the J gene lost 5 bases, with 9 bases spanning the gap. The germline V gene encodes CDR1 SNHLY and CDR2 FYNNEI. CDR3 amino acids: CASSYRGTEAFF. The CDR3 bases are TGTGCCAGCAGTTACAGAGGGACTGAAGCTTTCTTT. Complete variable domain (other parts from reference TRBV2 and TRBJ1-1): EPEVTQTPSHQVTQMGQEVILRCVPISNHLYFYWYRQILGQKVEFLVSFYNNEISEKSEIFDDQFSVERPDGSNFTLKIRSTKLEDSAMYFCASSYRGTEAFFGQGTRLTVV.